Listed here is a single TCR beta chain. No cognate antigen has been identified for it. The data are from a study of cytomegalovirus exposure and HLA in healthy donors listed by TCRdb under 2017. Background for the entire study: According to an earlier analysis of 550 to 750 of the donors, 150 million to 200 million T cells yielded roughly 110 million unique TCR beta sequences and 276 Gb of sequence data. The T cell repertoires of some 700 subjects were profiled by immunosequencing and related to cytomegalovirus serostatus. Typing coverage varied by locus: 629-630 donors for A, B, C, DRB1 and DQB1; roughly 500 for DQA1; over 600 for DPA1; fewer than 480 for DPB1. Of the roughly 420 genotyped donors, more than 75% were placed in the genetic ancestry cluster associated with self-reported Caucasian donors. Roughly 300 gigabases of sequencing data and 70 million to 100 million unique TCR sequences made up an early release that covered 500 to 700 HLA-typed donors. Among some 400 genotyped donors of the cohort, an average of roughly 230,000 unique TCR beta nucleotide sequences was sequenced per donor, of which about 19% were non-productive. Every discovery cohort repertoire had been produced on one sequencing platform. An earlier analysis of several hundred of the donors applied high-throughput TCR beta sequencing to assess whether each TCR beta V gene segment acted as functional or pseudogenic. Genome-wide SNP genotypes for about 55% of the roughly 670 donors were used in a later genetic analysis, which treated that subset as a discovery cohort. Besides the first cohort of 666 subjects, a separate validation cohort made up of roughly 120 different subjects was used. The study aimed to test whether signatures of past pathogen exposure could be identified by cataloging public T cell receptors. Rather than drawing on any new phenotypic data, the later analysis identified candidate immune exposures from TCR beta sequences and the way those sequences occurred across donors. High-throughput TCR immunosequencing, statistical association of individual TCRs with disease status, and machine learning were combined to predict cytomegalovirus infection status. Class I and class II HLA loci were covered by the typing at four-digit resolution. About five DR-DQ haplotypes were treated as single units for association and clustering because of strong linkage in the cohort. Donor age, sex, ethnicity and CMV serostatus were collected together with the repertoire data. A later analysis re-analyzed previously published TCR beta repertoires from 550 to 700 donors and added high-resolution HLA genotyping to study TCR occurrence patterns.

The library was produced with the immunoSEQ multiplex PCR assay. A mixture of 60 forward primers for TCR Vbeta segments and 13 reverse primers for TCR Jbeta segments was used in the multiplex PCR. Amplification of the CDR3 region of rearranged TCR beta genes was performed with a multiplex PCR assay on genomic DNA. On the Illumina HiSeq System, the amplified TCR beta libraries were sequenced as 87-base-pair reads. The authors processed their data as follows. In a later analysis, tens of millions of unique TCR beta chains were counted across the 690 or so repertoires, and some 10 million of these chains were shared by at least two donors. To remove PCR and sequencing errors, raw reads were error-corrected and collapsed into unique sequences using a nearest-neighbor algorithm that merged closely related sequences. V, D and J gene segments were assigned by aligning CDR3 sequences to IMGT reference sequences. For a sequence to be retained, a match of at least six nucleotides to both a V gene segment and a J gene segment was required. Rearrangements were classified as productive when the CDR3 lacked stop codons and remained in frame with V and J, and all other rearrangements were classified as non-productive. CDR3 was defined by IMGT convention, running from the second conserved V-encoded cysteine to the conserved J-encoded phenylalanine. In an earlier analysis of more than 550 of the donors, sequences lacking an unambiguous match to a single V gene segment were excluded. In an earlier analysis of several hundred of the donors, V segments were called functional above 56.7% productive rearrangements and were called segregating when the between-donor standard deviation exceeded 5%. To diagnose cytomegalovirus status from the catalog of TCR beta chain sequences, a statistical classification framework was built. In a later analysis, V and J genes were assigned by comparing TCR nucleotide sequences against IMGT/GENE-DB human TR gene sequences. In a later analysis, CDR3 sequences and most-parsimonious VDJ recombination scenarios were assigned using the TCRdist pipeline. A later analysis defined each TCR beta chain by its CDR3 amino acid sequence plus V-gene family, and excluded reads lacking a unique V-gene family. In a later analysis, 500 to 650 highly shared, low-generation-probability nucleotide sequences were removed to address suspected cross-contamination and a sequencing artifact. A later analysis calculated a clonal expansion index for each public chain from normalized within-repertoire ranks of inferred template counts. A later analysis computed generation probabilities with a VDJ recombination model fitted to out-of-frame rearrangements, and checked the results against IGoR. Hypergeometric tests were used in a later analysis to score TCR-TCR, TCR-HLA and TCR-CMV co-occurrence, with a repertoire-size bias correction applied to the TCR pairs. False discovery rates were estimated in a later analysis by permuting HLA or CMV assignments 20 times. In a later analysis, co-occurring TCRs were grouped with DBSCAN, and TCRdist sequence similarity was added when clustering was performed within HLA-allele-positive subsets. Co-occurrence clustering excluded repertoires with fewer than 30,000 or more than 120,000 public chains, plus five with anomalous nucleotide sharing. TCRdb carries this immuneACCESS record with in-frame sequences only. Its versions omit some clonotypes, under half of them owing to an unresolved V gene in the studies checked, with the rest unexplained. The DNA gave D and trimming, while V, J and clone size come from that table. Per the sample table, the count is about 210,000 clones. In total, the top ten clones hold more than 0.75% of the sample.

General study outcomes and caveats: In this cohort, only TCR beta chains were sequenced, and detectable features were limited by the absence of alpha or paired-chain data. A cluster of highly shared sequence variants was judged likely to represent a technical artifact of the sequencing pipeline. Several of the top co-occurrence clusters appeared to be linked to parvovirus B19, influenza, CMV and Epstein-Barr virus, according to a later analysis. In both the original and validation cohorts, the classifier was reported to diagnose cytomegalovirus status with high specificity and sensitivity. In a later genetic analysis, a missense DCLRE1C variant was associated with V-gene and J-gene trimming of TCR beta chains, and the association was replicated in an independent cohort. In an earlier analysis of about 600 of the donors, most TCR beta V segments appeared in productive rearrangements about 87% or about 30% of the time, broadly matching IMGT annotations. At a false discovery rate of 0.05, a later analysis linked under 20,000 TCR beta sequences to specific HLA alleles. The study listed 164 TCR beta chains as associated with cytomegalovirus. Correlated functional status among segregating V segments might reflect linkage disequilibrium, but an unknown experimental factor could not be ruled out. It was suggested by the authors that the approach could potentially be generalized to other disease states and immunological phenotypes. Most TCR sequences were seen in very few donors, while some public TCRs were found in many individuals. When HLA alleles, especially DR and DQ, strongly co-occurred, attributing TCR associations to individual alleles was difficult. In a later analysis, most CMV-associated TCR beta chains were found to appear HLA-restricted, with HLA associations seemingly driven largely by CMV exposure. A further reported finding was that TCR beta sequences accurately predicted the HLA-A and HLA-B alleles for most subjects in the first cohort. Compared with equally common non-associated chains, HLA-associated TCR beta chains in a later analysis were more clonally expanded and had lower generation probabilities. The presence/absence analyses assumed that sequencing depth was roughly uniform across donors, and that assumption may not be true. Compared with the approximately 670-donor mean, donors in an Asian-associated ancestry cluster had fewer N-insertions in productive TCRs, according to a later genetic analysis. Because counts were too low, some 17 rarely observed V segments, including chromosome 9 orphons, were left out of the earlier analysis of roughly 600 of the donors. Because HLA typing was unavailable for some donors at each locus, only the typed subset was used in association tests. Three of the identified cytomegalovirus-associated TCR beta chains were confirmed in vitro to be specific for cytomegalovirus antigens. According to a later analysis, TCR association rates differed among HLA loci, with DRB1 alleles showing the most associated TCRs and HLA-C alleles showing the fewest. CMV serostatus was the only immune exposure information available for the cohort.

In total, about 650 healthy bone marrow donors made up the cohort. At the time of sampling, all cohort members were nominally healthy, though unrecorded immune exposures were likely present. The donor tested CMV seropositive and was one of the 289 seropositive cohort members. Each donor provided a peripheral blood sample, and peripheral blood mononuclear cells were used for TCR beta sequencing. Genomic DNA was extracted from the blood cell samples with the Qiagen DNeasy Blood Extraction Kit. The sample comprised PBMCs. This TCR came from a woman aged 25 to 45 in good health and CMV-seropositive.

The DNA reads as follows: TGTGCCAGCAAAAAACAGGGGGCCGGCTCTGAAGCTTTCTTT. It is translated as CASKKQGAGSEAFF. The chain couples TRBV6-5 to TRBJ1-1, with 9 bases in between that match TRBD1. Per the germline V gene, MNHEY is the CDR1 and SVGAGI is the CDR2. Its CDR3 holds 14 amino acids, cysteine through phenylalanine. The CDR3 DNA has 42 bases and is translated from base 1. Germline trimming: 7 bases from V, 6 bases from J; junction bases outside gene matches: 9.